Only a few counts were recorded for the clone carrying this T cell receptor beta chain. Its antigen is not known. Each CDR3 protein is one row after TCRdb ran MiXCR on the 5' RACE reads. The sample lists over 120,000 distinct CDR3 sequences; roughly 21% were seen once. This sample is drawn from a study of T-cell memory formation after mild COVID-19. Study observations and caveats: Clones which contracted sat mainly in CM and EM if CD4+, and in EMRA if CD8+.

Material: PBMCs or a T cell subset sorted from them (not recorded which). The TCR was taken from an adult woman who had mild COVID-19 (a few samples of this study predate the infection). Cell type and time point are not known.

CDR3 sequence: CSVPAGNEQYF. As DNA, the CDR3 is TGCAGCGTTCCAGCGGGGAACGAGCAGTACTTC. This rearrangement joins TRBV29-1 to TRBJ2-7, with 7 bases lining up with TRBD2. The V and J ends lost 5 bases and 5 bases, in that order; junction bases with no gene match: 3. This CDR3 comprises 11 residues. Per the germline V gene, CDR1 is SQVTM and CDR2 is ANQGSEA.